This is a list of T cell receptor beta chains from one sample in a study of CD8 T cells in ankylosing spondylitis. One entry per CDR3 protein results from TCRdb running MiXCR on the 5' RACE reads. Among fewer than 550,000 distinct CDR3 sequences listed, roughly 5.2% were seen once. The sample comprised blood, either unsorted or a sorted T cell fraction (not recorded which). The source is a male donor with ankylosing spondylitis. Both conserved end residues are part of each CDR3. The D gene is left open where the match is weak. Size is omitted from some rows. Given values are once, few, many or a class for expanded clones.

V,size,J,D,CDR3,DNA
TRBV20-1,many,TRBJ1-6,.,CSASGGVDSPLHF,TGCAGTGCTAGCGGGGGAGTGGACTCACCCCTCCACTTT
TRBV27,many,TRBJ2-1,TRBD2,CASSFLIMAGEYNEQFF,TGTGCCAGCAGTTTTTTGATCATGGCGGGAGAGTACAATGAGCAGTTCTTC
TRBV11-2,many,TRBJ2-7,.,CASSLGLRYEQYF,TGTGCCAGCAGCTTAGGTCTGCGCTACGAGCAGTACTTC
TRBV12-3/TRBV12-4,many,TRBJ2-3,TRBD2,CASSPRLAGGDTQYF,TGTGCCAGCAGTCCCCGACTAGCGGGGGGAGATACGCAGTATTTT
TRBV20-1,.,TRBJ2-1,.,CSARQTGGEQFF,TGCAGTGCAAGACAGACGGGCGGTGAGCAGTTCTTC
TRBV6-2/TRBV6-3,many,TRBJ2-3,.,CASSVVETSTDTQYF,TGTGCCAGCAGTGTTGTGGAGACTAGCACAGATACGCAGTATTTT
TRBV5-1,many,TRBJ1-5,.,CASSLQGGSYQPQHF,TGCGCCAGCAGCTTACAGGGAGGTTCGTATCAGCCCCAGCATTTT
TRBV20-1,.,TRBJ2-1,TRBD2,CCQTGLAEFGGYNEQFF,TGCTGTCAAACGGGACTAGCGGAGTTTGGGGGATACAATGAGCAGTTCTTC
TRBV24-1,.,TRBJ2-3,.,CATSDLDSGGDTQYF,TGTGCCACCAGTGATTTGGACTCCGGGGGAGATACGCAGTATTTT
TRBV5-1,many,TRBJ1-1,.,CASSLEYRGTEAFF,TGCGCCAGCAGCTTGGAGTATAGGGGCACTGAAGCTTTCTTT
TRBV6-1,.,TRBJ1-1,.,CASSEGQHTDAFF,TGTGCCAGCAGTGAAGGACAGCACACTGACGCTTTCTTT
TRBV4-2,.,TRBJ2-3,TRBD2,CASRLSGGAKGRNTQYF,TGTGCCAGCAGATTGAGCGGGGGGGCAAAGGGCAGGAATACGCAGTATTTT
TRBV5-6,many,TRBJ1-5,TRBD1,CASSFGTGASRPQHF,TGTGCCAGCAGCTTCGGGACAGGAGCCAGCCGGCCCCAGCATTTT
TRBV5-1,few,TRBJ2-7,.,CASSWGAGTTSSYEQYF,TGCGCCAGCAGCTGGGGGGCCGGGACAACAAGCTCCTACGAGCAGTACTTC
TRBV7-9,many,TRBJ1-6,.,CASSLQALDNSPLHF,TGTGCCAGCAGCTTGCAGGCTCTTGATAATTCACCCCTCCACTTT
TRBV5-1,many,TRBJ2-7,TRBD2,CASSSGLAGGTFPEQYF,TGCGCCAGCAGCTCCGGACTAGCGGGAGGGACCTTCCCCGAGCAGTACTTC
TRBV7-2,many,TRBJ1-4,.,CASSRGQSEKLFF,TGTGCCAGCAGCCGCGGACAGAGTGAAAAACTGTTTTTT
TRBV9,few,TRBJ2-7,TRBD2,CASSVGGLADYEQYF,TGTGCCAGCAGCGTAGGGGGACTAGCGGATTACGAGCAGTACTTC
TRBV20-1,.,TRBJ2-1,TRBD2,CSATPTAGAYNEQFF,TGCAGTGCCACGCCAACGGCGGGAGCCTACAATGAGCAGTTCTTC
TRBV7-2,many,TRBJ1-6,.,CASSLKGSSYNSPLHF,TGTGCCAGCAGCTTAAAGGGGAGCTCCTATAATTCACCCCTCCACTTT
TRBV6-2/TRBV6-3,.,TRBJ2-1,.,CASKGWYASNEQFF,TGTGCCAGCAAGGGATGGTACGCCTCCAATGAGCAGTTCTTC
TRBV28,many,TRBJ2-3,.,CATEPTSATQYF,TGTGCCACCGAACCGACCTCCGCTACGCAGTATTTT
TRBV7-2,many,TRBJ2-1,TRBD2,CASSLDAGGPNEQFF,TGTGCCAGCAGCTTAGACGCGGGAGGGCCGAATGAGCAGTTCTTC
TRBV5-1,many,TRBJ2-3,TRBD1,CASSFRQGADTQYF,TGCGCCAGCAGCTTCAGACAGGGAGCAGATACGCAGTATTTT
TRBV5-1,many,TRBJ2-2,TRBD1,CASSEGQGPAGELFF,TGCGCCAGCAGCGAGGGACAGGGCCCCGCCGGGGAGCTGTTTTTT
TRBV20-1,many,TRBJ2-7,TRBD2,CSARDQRGAYEQYF,TGCAGTGCTAGAGATCAGCGGGGTGCATACGAGCAGTACTTC
TRBV6-6,many,TRBJ1-1,.,CASSYPQTEAFF,TGTGCCAGCAGTTACCCGCAGACAGAAGCTTTCTTT
TRBV7-2,many,TRBJ2-3,TRBD2,CASSLVLRGGGGDTQYF,TGTGCCAGCAGCTTAGTACTGCGGGGGGGCGGCGGAGATACGCAGTATTTT
TRBV7-2,many,TRBJ2-5,TRBD2,CASSSQRGVTGETQYF,TGTGCCAGCAGCTCTCAACGGGGGGTGACGGGGGAGACCCAGTACTTC
TRBV6-2/TRBV6-3,few,TRBJ2-7,.,CASSFAGPDYEQYF,TGTGCCAGCAGTTTTGCCGGACCCGACTACGAGCAGTACTTC
TRBV28,.,TRBJ2-2,.,CASTPPGEINTGELFF,TGTGCCAGCACCCCACCGGGAGAAATAAACACCGGGGAGCTGTTTTTT
TRBV20-1,many,TRBJ1-6,.,CSANGDSNSPLHF,TGCAGTGCTAACGGGGACTCGAACTCACCCCTCCACTTT
TRBV7-2,many,TRBJ2-7,TRBD1,CASSSSGTGTYEQYF,TGTGCCAGCAGCTCCTCCGGGACAGGGACTTACGAGCAGTACTTC
TRBV4-1,many,TRBJ2-7,TRBD2,CASSQEGLAAYEQYF,TGCGCCAGCAGCCAAGAAGGACTAGCGGCATACGAGCAGTACTTC
TRBV5-1,many,TRBJ2-2,.,CASSLAGSNYNTGELFF,TGCGCCAGCAGCTTGGCCGGGTCGAACTATAACACCGGGGAGCTGTTTTTT
TRBV4-3,many,TRBJ2-7,TRBD2,CASSQVLAGPYEQYF,TGCGCCAGCAGCCAAGTTCTAGCGGGTCCCTACGAGCAGTACTTC
TRBV9,many,TRBJ2-7,.,CATSRDLSGEQYF,TGTGCCACCTCCCGGGACCTGTCAGGCGAGCAGTACTTC